This TCR beta chain was documented in a study of T cell repertoires in cytomegalovirus infection. TCRdb redid the calling of the reads with MiXCR, one entry per CDR3 protein. The sample yields some 310,000 distinct CDR3 sequences, approximately 25% seen once. Germline lookup yields CDR1 MNHEY and CDR2 SMNVEV (reference sequence). Trimming removed 6 bases from V and 3 bases from J, with 12 bases in between. The CDR3 has 14 amino acids. This clonotype was seen a few times. The antigen is unknown. Sequencing was performed on cultured PBMCs, taken from culture after CMV antigen stimulation. The sequence was obtained from a human donor in good health (CMV status not recorded). Some clones in this sample may be carry-over from other donors' samples. The V gene is TRBV27, the J gene TRBJ1-3; tentatively, D is TRBD1 (5 bases). DNA of the CDR3: TGTGCCAGCAGGAAGGGGAGCAGTGGAAACACCATATATTTT. Protein: CASRKGSSGNTIYF.